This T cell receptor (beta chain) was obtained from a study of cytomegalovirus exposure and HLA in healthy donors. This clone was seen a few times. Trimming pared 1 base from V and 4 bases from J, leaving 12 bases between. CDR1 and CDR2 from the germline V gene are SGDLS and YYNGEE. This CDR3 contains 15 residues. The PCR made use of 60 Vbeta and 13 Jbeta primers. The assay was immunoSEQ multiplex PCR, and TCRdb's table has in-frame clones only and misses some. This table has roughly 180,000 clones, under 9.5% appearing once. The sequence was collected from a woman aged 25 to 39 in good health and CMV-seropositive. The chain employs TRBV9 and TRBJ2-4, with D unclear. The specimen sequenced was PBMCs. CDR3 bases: TGTGCCAGCAGCGTATCGCCACAGATGAAAAACATTCAGTACTTC. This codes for CASSVSPQMKNIQYF.